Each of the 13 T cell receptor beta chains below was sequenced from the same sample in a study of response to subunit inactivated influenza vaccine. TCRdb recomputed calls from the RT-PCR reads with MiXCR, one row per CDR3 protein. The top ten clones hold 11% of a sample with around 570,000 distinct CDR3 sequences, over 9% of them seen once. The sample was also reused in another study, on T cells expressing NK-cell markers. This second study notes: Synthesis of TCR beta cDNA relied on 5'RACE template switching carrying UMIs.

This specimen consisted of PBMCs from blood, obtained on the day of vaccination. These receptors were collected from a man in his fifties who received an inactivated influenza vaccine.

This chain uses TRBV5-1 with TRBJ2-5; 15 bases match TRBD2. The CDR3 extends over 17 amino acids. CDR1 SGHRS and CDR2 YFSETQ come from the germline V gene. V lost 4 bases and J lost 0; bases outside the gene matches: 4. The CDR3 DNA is TGCGCCAGCAGCGCCGGACTAGCGGGAGGGGACCAAGAGACCCAGTACTTC. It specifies CASSAGLAGGDQETQYF.

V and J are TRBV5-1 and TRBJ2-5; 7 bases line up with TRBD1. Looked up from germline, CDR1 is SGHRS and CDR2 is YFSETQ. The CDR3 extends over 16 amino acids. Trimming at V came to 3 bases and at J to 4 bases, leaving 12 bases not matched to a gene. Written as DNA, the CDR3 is TGCGCCAGCAGCTCCCCATCGACAGGGTTGGGAGAGACCCAGTACTTC. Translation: CASSSPSTGLGETQYF.

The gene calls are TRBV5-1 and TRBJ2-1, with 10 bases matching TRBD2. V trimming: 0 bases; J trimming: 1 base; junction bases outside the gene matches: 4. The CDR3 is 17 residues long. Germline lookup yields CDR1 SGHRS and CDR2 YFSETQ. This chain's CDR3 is CASSLDASGGSYNEQFF. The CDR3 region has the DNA TGCGCCAGCAGCTTGGATGCTAGCGGGGGTTCCTACAATGAGCAGTTCTTC. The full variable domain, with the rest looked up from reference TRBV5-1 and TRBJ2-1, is KAGVTQTPRYLIKTRGQQVTLSCSPISGHRSVSWYQQTPGQGLQFLFEYFSETQRNKGNFPGRFSGRQFSNSRSEMNVSTLELGDSALYLCASSLDASGGSYNEQFFGPGTRLTVL.

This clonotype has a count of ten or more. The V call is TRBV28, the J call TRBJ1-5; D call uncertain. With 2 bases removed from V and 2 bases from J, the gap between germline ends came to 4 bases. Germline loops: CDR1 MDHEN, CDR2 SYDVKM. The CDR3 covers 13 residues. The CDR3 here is CASSLVGNQPQHF. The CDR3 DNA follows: TGTGCCAGCAGTTTAGTCGGCAATCAGCCCCAGCATTTT.

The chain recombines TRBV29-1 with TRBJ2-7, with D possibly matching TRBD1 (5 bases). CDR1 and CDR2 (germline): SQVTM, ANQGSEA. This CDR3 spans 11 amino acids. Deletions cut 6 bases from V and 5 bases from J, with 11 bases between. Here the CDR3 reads CSVLPRDEQYF. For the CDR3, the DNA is TGCAGCGTCCTGCCCAGGGACGAGCAGTACTTC.

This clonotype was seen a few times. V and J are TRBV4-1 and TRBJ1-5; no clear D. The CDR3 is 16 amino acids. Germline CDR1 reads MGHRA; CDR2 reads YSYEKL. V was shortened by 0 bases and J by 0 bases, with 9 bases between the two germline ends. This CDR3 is CASSQDHSYSNQPQHF. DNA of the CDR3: TGCGCCAGCAGCCAAGATCACAGCTATAGCAATCAGCCCCAGCATTTT.

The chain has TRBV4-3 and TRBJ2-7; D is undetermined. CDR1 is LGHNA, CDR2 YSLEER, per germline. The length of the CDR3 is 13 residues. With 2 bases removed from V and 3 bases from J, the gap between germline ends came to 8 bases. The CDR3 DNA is TGCGCCAGCAGCCAATGGGTCAGCTACGAGCAGTACTTC. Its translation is CASSQWVSYEQYF.

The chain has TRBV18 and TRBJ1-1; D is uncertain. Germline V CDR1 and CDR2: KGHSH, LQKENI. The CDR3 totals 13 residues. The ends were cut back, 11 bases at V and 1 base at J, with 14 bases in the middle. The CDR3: CASELGTNTEAFF. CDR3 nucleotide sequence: TGTGCCTCAGAGCTGGGCACGAACACTGAAGCTTTCTTT.

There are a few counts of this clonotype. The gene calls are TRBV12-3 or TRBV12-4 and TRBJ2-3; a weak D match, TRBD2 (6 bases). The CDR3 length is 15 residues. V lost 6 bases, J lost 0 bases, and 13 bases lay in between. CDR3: CASRISSASTDTQYF. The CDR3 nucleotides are TGTGCCAGCAGGATTTCTAGCGCTAGCACAGATACGCAGTATTTT.

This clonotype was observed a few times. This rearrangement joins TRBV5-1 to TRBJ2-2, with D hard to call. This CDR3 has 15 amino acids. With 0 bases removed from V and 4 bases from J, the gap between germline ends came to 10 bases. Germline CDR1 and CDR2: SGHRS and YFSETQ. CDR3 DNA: TGCGCCAGCAGCTTGGAGGACCGGCCCACCGGGGAGCTGTTTTTT. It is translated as CASSLEDRPTGELFF.

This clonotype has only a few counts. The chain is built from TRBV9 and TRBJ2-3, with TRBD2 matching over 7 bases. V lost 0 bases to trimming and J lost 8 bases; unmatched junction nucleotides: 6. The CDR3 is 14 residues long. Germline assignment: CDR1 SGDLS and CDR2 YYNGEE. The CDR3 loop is CASSVEAGLATQYF. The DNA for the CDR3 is TGTGCCAGCAGCGTAGAAGCGGGGCTAGCTACGCAGTATTTT. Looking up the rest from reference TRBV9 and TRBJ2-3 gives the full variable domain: DSGVTQTPKHLITATGQRVTLRCSPRSGDLSVYWYQQSLDQGLQFLIQYYNGEERAKGNILERFSAQQFPDLHSELNLSSLELGDSALYFCASSVEAGLATQYFGPGTRLTVL.

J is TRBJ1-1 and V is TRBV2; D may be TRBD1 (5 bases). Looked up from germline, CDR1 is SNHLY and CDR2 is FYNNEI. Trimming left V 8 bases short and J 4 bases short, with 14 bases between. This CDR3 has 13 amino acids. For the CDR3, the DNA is TGTGCCAGCTCGGGGCGAGGAAGCACTGAAGCTTTCTTT. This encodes CASSGRGSTEAFF.

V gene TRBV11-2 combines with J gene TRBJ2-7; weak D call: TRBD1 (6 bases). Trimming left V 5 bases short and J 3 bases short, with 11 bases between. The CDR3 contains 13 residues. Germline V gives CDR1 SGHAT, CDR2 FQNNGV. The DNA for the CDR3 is TGTGCCAGCAGCAAACAGGGAAACTACGAGCAGTACTTC. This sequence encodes CASSKQGNYEQYF.